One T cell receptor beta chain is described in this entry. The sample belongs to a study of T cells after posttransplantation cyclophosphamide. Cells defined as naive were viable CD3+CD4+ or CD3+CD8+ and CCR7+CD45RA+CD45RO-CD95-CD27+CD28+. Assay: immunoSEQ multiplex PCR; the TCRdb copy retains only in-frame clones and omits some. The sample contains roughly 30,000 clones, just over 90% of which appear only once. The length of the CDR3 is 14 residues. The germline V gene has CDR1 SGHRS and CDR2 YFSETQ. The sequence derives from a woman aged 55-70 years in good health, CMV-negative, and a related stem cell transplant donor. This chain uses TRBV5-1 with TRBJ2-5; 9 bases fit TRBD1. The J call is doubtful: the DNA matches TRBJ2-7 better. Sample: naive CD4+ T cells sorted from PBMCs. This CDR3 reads CASRYGTGNGEQYF. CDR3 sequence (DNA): TGCGCCAGCAGGTATGGGACAGGGAACGGCGAGCAGTACTTC.